These T cell receptor beta chains were read from a single sample in a study of cytomegalovirus exposure and HLA in healthy donors. Sequencing was performed with immunoSEQ multiplex PCR; in TCRdb, only in-frame clones are kept and a portion is missing. Its listing shows 120,000 to 150,000 clones. The sequenced material came from PBMCs. The receptors were sampled from a woman aged 45-59 years in good health and CMV-seronegative. CDR3s include the opening cysteine and the closing phenylalanine or tryptophan. The D gene is left open where the match is weak. Size tells how often a clone was seen (once, few, many) or the class of an expanded clone, and some rows leave it out.

j_gene,v_gene,d_gene,abundance,CDR3aa,CDR3nt
TRBJ2-1,TRBV6-1,NA,NA,CASSGDNEQFF,TGTGCCAGCAGTGGAGACAATGAGCAGTTCTTC
TRBJ2-7,TRBV5-4,TRBD1,NA,CASSQTGSYEQYF,TGTGCCAGCAGCCAGACAGGGAGCTACGAGCAGTACTTC
TRBJ1-5,TRBV27,TRBD1,NA,CASSLDRVGNQPQHF,TGTGCCAGCAGTCTCGACAGGGTTGGCAATCAGCCCCAGCATTTT
TRBJ1-1,TRBV7-6,NA,NA,CASSLGRNTEAFF,TGTGCCAGCAGCTTAGGTCGGAACACTGAAGCTTTCTTT
TRBJ1-2,TRBV7-9,NA,NA,CASSLGGLDYGYTF,TGTGCCAGCAGCCTAGGCGGCCTGGACTATGGCTACACCTTC
TRBJ2-5,TRBV5-1,NA,NA,CASSTNARGGETQYF,TGCGCCAGCAGCACGAACGCCAGAGGAGGAGAGACCCAGTACTTC
TRBJ2-7,TRBV18,NA,NA,CASSPGDTTYEQYF,TGTGCCAGCTCACCAGGGGACACAACCTACGAGCAGTACTTC
TRBJ2-7,TRBV7-2,TRBD2,NA,CASSSSGAGWSEQYF,TGTGCCAGCAGCTCCTCTGGAGCGGGATGGAGCGAGCAGTACTTC
TRBJ2-7,TRBV4-1,NA,NA,CASSRAYLAREQYF,TGCGCCAGCAGCCGAGCCTATCTAGCGAGGGAGCAGTACTTC
TRBJ2-3,TRBV7-2,NA,NA,CASSTHRDTDTQYF,TGTGCCAGCAGCACACACAGGGATACAGATACGCAGTATTTT
TRBJ1-1,TRBV28,TRBD1,NA,CASSSGQANTEAFF,TGTGCCAGCAGTTCTGGACAGGCTAACACTGAAGCTTTCTTT
TRBJ2-3,TRBV13,TRBD2,NA,CASRPGGAGGPDTQYF,TGTGCCAGCAGACCTGGAGGGGCGGGAGGCCCAGATACGCAGTATTTT
TRBJ1-2,TRBV9,NA,NA,CASRREANYGYTF,TGTGCCAGCAGACGCGAGGCTAACTATGGCTACACCTTC
TRBJ1-5,TRBV2,NA,NA,CASSGPGSSNQPQHF,TGTGCCAGCAGTGGACCGGGATCCAGCAATCAGCCCCAGCATTTT
TRBJ2-2,TRBV9,NA,NA,CASSGIGGELFF,TGTGCCAGCAGCGGAATCGGCGGGGAGCTGTTTTTT
TRBJ2-7,TRBV9,NA,NA,CASSVGLRGDEQYF,TGTGCCAGCAGCGTAGGGCTCCGGGGTGACGAGCAGTACTTC
TRBJ2-1,TRBV2,NA,NA,CASSERFPQFF,TGTGCCAGCAGTGAGCGGTTTCCCCAGTTCTTC
TRBJ1-4,TRBV6-1,NA,NA,CASSEARQIQEKLFF,TGTGCCAGCAGTGAAGCGCGGCAGATCCAGGAAAAACTGTTTTTT
TRBJ2-7,TRBV27,NA,NA,CASSFGGSGSYEQYF,TGTGCCAGCAGTTTCGGGGGTTCGGGCTCCTACGAGCAGTACTTC
TRBJ1-2,TRBV28,TRBD1,NA,CASSSTPDRGYGYTF,TGTGCCAGCAGTTCGACGCCGGACAGGGGCTATGGCTACACCTTC
TRBJ1-2,TRBV5-1,NA,NA,CASSLGDSTNYGYTF,TGCGCCAGCAGCTTGGGCGACAGTACTAACTATGGCTACACCTTC
TRBJ1-2,TRBV6-6,NA,NA,CAGSGGNYGYTF,TGTGCCGGCTCGGGGGGGAACTATGGCTACACCTTC
TRBJ2-3,TRBV4-1,TRBD1,NA,CASSSSIAPDRTDTQYF,TGCGCCAGCAGCTCCAGCATTGCTCCGGACAGGACAGATACGCAGTATTTT
TRBJ2-2,TRBV7-3,NA,NA,CASSLSGNTGELFF,TGTGCCAGCAGCTTATCAGGGAACACCGGGGAGCTGTTTTTT
TRBJ2-3,TRBV30,TRBD1,NA,CAWSVGTGGRTDTQYF,TGTGCCTGGAGTGTTGGGACAGGGGGGAGGACAGATACGCAGTATTTT
TRBJ1-3,TRBV27,NA,NA,CASSLEMGNTIYF,TGTGCCAGCAGTTTAGAGATGGGAAACACCATATATTTT
TRBJ2-7,TRBV30,TRBD1,NA,CAWSGRGQGFYEQYF,TGTGCCTGGAGTGGGAGGGGACAGGGGTTCTACGAGCAGTACTTC
TRBJ1-1,TRBV30,TRBD1,medium-sized,CAWAVGTGTEAFF,TGTGCCTGGGCCGTTGGGACAGGGACTGAAGCTTTCTTT
TRBJ1-5,TRBV6-6,NA,NA,CASSYVPGDNQPQHF,TGTGCCAGCAGTTACGTGCCAGGGGACAATCAGCCCCAGCATTTT
TRBJ2-2,TRBV5-1,TRBD2,NA,CASSPGGMNTGELFF,TGCGCCAGCAGCCCGGGAGGGATGAACACCGGGGAGCTGTTTTTT
TRBJ2-5,TRBV6-1,NA,NA,CASSVHTTPETQYF,TGTGCCAGCAGTGTACATACAACCCCAGAGACCCAGTACTTC
TRBJ1-5,TRBV30,TRBD1,NA,CAWSVQGAGQPQHF,TGTGCCTGGAGTGTCCAGGGGGCGGGTCAGCCCCAGCATTTT
TRBJ2-7,TRBV28,TRBD1,NA,CASRIRTGVYEQYF,TGTGCCAGCAGAATACGGACAGGGGTCTACGAGCAGTACTTC
TRBJ2-7,TRBV11-2,NA,NA,CASSPAGTYEQYF,TGTGCCAGCAGCCCCGCCGGGACCTACGAGCAGTACTTC
TRBJ2-5,TRBV7-3,NA,NA,CASSQGYRETQYF,TGTGCCAGCAGCCAGGGGTACCGGGAGACCCAGTACTTC
TRBJ2-7,TRBV27,NA,NA,CASSQTNSYEQYF,TGTGCCAGCAGTCAGACTAATTCCTACGAGCAGTACTTC
TRBJ1-1,TRBV28,NA,NA,CASRRPQVNTEAFF,TGTGCCAGCAGGCGACCTCAGGTGAACACTGAAGCTTTCTTT
TRBJ2-1,TRBV2,TRBD2,NA,CASSSVAGGPGNEQFF,TGTGCCAGCAGTTCCGTAGCGGGAGGGCCGGGCAATGAGCAGTTCTTC
TRBJ1-2,TRBV6-1,TRBD1,NA,CASRGDRENYGYTF,TGTGCCAGCAGGGGGGACAGGGAGAACTATGGCTACACCTTC
TRBJ2-7,TRBV5-1,TRBD1,NA,CASSSTGDNSYEQYF,TGCGCCAGCAGCTCAACAGGGGACAACTCCTACGAGCAGTACTTC
TRBJ2-2,TRBV7-3,NA,NA,CASSLSARTRAGELFF,TGTGCCAGCAGCTTGTCGGCCCGTACTAGGGCCGGGGAGCTGTTTTTT
TRBJ2-3,TRBV9,NA,NA,CASSPTISTDTQYF,TGTGCCAGCAGCCCTACGATTAGCACAGATACGCAGTATTTT
TRBJ2-7,TRBV6-5,TRBD2,NA,CASSFHSSGKGEQYF,TGTGCCAGCAGTTTCCATTCTAGCGGGAAGGGCGAGCAGTACTTC
TRBJ2-5,TRBV4-1,TRBD1,NA,CASSPPGQHQETQYF,TGCGCCAGCAGCCCCCCGGGACAGCATCAAGAGACCCAGTACTTC
TRBJ2-7,TRBV7-8,TRBD1,NA,CASSWDRAYEQYF,TGTGCCAGCAGCTGGGACAGGGCCTACGAGCAGTACTTC
TRBJ2-2,TRBV7-8,NA,NA,CASSPRGAGTNTGELFF,TGTGCCAGCTCTCCTCGGGGAGCCGGAACGAACACCGGGGAGCTGTTTTTT
TRBJ2-1,TRBV27,TRBD2,NA,CASSPLASGRYNEQFF,TGTGCCAGCAGTCCCTTGGCTAGCGGGAGATACAATGAGCAGTTCTTC
TRBJ2-3,TRBV5-1,TRBD2,NA,CASSLGALLAGAGDTQYF,TGCGCCAGCAGCTTGGGGGCCTTACTAGCGGGAGCGGGAGATACGCAGTATTTT
TRBJ1-2,TRBV18,NA,NA,CASSLTGFGYTF,TGTGCCAGCTCACTTACAGGTTTCGGCTACACCTTC
TRBJ2-1,TRBV28,NA,NA,CASSLWGRGAKEQFF,TGTGCCAGCAGTTTATGGGGACGGGGGGCAAAAGAGCAGTTCTTC
TRBJ2-7,TRBV30,TRBD1,NA,CAWSTGTGGADEQYF,TGTGCCTGGAGCACCGGGACAGGGGGCGCGGACGAGCAGTACTTC